This T cell receptor (beta chain) stems from a study of blood T cell repertoires in COVID-19. Across the whole study: PBMCs, B-cell-depleted T cells, or T cells were the source of the cDNA or gDNA that made up the material.

As processed by the authors: Amplification of reference gene primers provided the estimated nucleated cell counts. Profiled with immunoSEQ multiplex PCR; TCRdb holds only in-frame clones, not every one. V and J calls and clone size are given by that table; D and trimming were obtained from the DNA. Of over 40,000 clones listed, around 84% were seen once; the top ten hold over 3.5%. CDR3 length: 14 residues. Per germline, CDR1 SGHDT and CDR2 YYEEEE. After removal of 2 bases from V and 6 bases from J, the junction contained 3 bases not matched to a gene. This chain joins TRBV5-6 and TRBJ1-5; TRBD1 aligns across 9 bases. This TCR came from a man older than 75 with active COVID-19. The material sequenced was peripheral blood. In nucleotides, the CDR3 is TGTGCCAGCAGCTTTACAGGGGGCGGTCAGCCCCAGCATTTT. Its translation: CASSFTGGGQPQHF.